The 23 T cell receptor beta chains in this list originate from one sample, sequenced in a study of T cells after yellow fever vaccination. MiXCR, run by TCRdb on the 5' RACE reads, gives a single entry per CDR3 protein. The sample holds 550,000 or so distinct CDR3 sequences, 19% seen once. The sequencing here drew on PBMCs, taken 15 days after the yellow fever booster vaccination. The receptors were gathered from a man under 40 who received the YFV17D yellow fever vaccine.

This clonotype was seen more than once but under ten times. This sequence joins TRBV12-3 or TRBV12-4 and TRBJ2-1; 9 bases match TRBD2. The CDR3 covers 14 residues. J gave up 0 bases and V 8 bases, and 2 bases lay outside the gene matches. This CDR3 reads CASASGTSYNEQFF. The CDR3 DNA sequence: TGTGCCAGCGCTAGCGGGACCTCCTACAATGAGCAGTTCTTC.

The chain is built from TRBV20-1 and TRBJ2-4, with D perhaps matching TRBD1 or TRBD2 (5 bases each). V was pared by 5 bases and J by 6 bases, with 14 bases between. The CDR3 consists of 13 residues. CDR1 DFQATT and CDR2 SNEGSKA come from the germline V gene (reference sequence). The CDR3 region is CSAGRGAGNIQYF. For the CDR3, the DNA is TGCAGTGCTGGTAGGGGAGCAGGAAACATTCAGTACTTC.

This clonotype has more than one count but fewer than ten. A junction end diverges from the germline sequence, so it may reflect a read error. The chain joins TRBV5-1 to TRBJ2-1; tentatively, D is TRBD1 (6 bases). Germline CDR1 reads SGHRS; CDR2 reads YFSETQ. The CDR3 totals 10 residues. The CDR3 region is CASSLDSLVF. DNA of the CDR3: TGCGCCAGCAGTCTGGACAGTTTGGTCTTC.

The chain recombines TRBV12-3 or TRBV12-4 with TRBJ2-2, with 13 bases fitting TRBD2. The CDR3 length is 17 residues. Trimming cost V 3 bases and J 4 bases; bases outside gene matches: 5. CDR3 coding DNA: TGTGCCAGCAGTTTCGGCACTAGCGGGAGGGCCACCGGGGAGCTGTTTTTT. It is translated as CASSFGTSGRATGELFF.

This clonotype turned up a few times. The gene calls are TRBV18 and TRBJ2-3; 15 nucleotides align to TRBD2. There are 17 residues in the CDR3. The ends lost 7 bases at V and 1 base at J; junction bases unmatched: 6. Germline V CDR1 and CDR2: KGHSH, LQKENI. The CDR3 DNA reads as TGTGCCAGCTTTGGACTAGCGGGAGGGCCGGGCACAGATACGCAGTATTTT. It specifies CASFGLAGGPGTDTQYF.

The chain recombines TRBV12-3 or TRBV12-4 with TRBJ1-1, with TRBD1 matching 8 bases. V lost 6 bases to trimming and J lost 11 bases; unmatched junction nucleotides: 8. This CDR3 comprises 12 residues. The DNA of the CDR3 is TGTGCCAGCAGAACCCAGGGGGCTCGCGCTTTCTTT. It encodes CASRTQGARAFF.

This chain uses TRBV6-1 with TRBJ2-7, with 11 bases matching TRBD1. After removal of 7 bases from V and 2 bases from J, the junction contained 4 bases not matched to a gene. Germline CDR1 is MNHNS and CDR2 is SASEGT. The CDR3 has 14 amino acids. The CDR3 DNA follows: TGTGCCAGCACACCGGGACAGGGGGCCTACGAGCAGTACTTC. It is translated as CASTPGQGAYEQYF.

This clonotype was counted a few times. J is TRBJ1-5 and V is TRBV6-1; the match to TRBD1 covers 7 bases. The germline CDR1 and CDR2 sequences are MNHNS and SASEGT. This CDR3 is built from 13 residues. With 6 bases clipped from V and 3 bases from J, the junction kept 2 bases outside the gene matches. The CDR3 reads CASRDRLNQPQHF. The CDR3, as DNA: TGTGCCAGCAGGGACAGGCTCAATCAGCCCCAGCATTTT.

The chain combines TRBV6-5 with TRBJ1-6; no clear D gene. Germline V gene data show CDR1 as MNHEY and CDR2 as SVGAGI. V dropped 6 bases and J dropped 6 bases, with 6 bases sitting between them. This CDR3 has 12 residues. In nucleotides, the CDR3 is TGTGCCAGCAGCGGGAGTAATTCACCCCTCCACTTT. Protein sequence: CASSGSNSPLHF.

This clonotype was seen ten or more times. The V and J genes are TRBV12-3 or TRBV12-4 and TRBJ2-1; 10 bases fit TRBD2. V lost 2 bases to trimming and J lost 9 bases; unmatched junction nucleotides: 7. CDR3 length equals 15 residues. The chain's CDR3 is CASSLPAGGGGEQFF. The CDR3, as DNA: TGTGCCAGCAGTTTACCAGCGGGAGGGGGTGGTGAGCAGTTCTTC.

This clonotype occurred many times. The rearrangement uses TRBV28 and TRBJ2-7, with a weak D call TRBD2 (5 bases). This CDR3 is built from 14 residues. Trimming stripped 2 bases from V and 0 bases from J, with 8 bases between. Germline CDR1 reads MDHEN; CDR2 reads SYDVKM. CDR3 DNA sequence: TGTGCCAGCAGTTTAAGAGGGCTCTCCTACGAGCAGTACTTC. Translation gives CASSLRGLSYEQYF. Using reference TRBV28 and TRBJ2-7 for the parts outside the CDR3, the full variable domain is DVKVTQSSRYLVKRTGEKVFLECVQDMDHENMFWYRQDPGLGLRLIYFSYDVKMKEKGDIPEGYSVSREKKERFSLILESASTNQTSMYLCASSLRGLSYEQYFGPGTRLTVT.

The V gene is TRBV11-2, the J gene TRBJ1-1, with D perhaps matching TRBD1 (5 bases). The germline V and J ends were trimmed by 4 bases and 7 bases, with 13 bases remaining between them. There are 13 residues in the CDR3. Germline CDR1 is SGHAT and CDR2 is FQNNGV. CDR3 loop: CASSSQVAGEAFF. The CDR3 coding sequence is TGTGCCAGCAGCTCACAGGTTGCGGGTGAAGCTTTCTTT.

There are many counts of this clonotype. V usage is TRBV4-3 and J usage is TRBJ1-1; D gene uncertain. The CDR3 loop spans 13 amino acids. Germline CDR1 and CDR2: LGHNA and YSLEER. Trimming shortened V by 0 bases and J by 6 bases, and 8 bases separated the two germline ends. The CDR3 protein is CASSQDSGAEAFF. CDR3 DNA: TGCGCCAGCAGCCAAGATTCAGGCGCTGAAGCTTTCTTT.

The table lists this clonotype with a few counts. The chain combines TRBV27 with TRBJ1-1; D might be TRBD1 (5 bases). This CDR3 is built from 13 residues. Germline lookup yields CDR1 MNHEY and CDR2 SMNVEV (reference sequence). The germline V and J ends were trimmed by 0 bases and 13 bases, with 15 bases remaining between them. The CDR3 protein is CASSLSIGRRGFF. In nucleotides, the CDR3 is TGTGCCAGCAGTTTATCGATCGGGAGAAGGGGTTTCTTT.

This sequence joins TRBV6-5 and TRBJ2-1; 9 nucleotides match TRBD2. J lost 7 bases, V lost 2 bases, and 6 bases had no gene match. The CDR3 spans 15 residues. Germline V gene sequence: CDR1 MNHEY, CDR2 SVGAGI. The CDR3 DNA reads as TGTGCCAGCAGTTACGGTAGCGGGGGAACAAATGAGCAGTTCTTC. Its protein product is CASSYGSGGTNEQFF.

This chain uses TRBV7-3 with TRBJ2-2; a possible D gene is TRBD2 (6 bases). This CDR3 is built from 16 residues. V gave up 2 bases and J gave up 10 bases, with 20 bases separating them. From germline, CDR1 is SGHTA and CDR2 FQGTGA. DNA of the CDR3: TGTGCCAGCAGCTTAGGTGGGGGAGGAGGGAGCCTGGAGCTGTTTTTT. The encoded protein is CASSLGGGGGSLELFF. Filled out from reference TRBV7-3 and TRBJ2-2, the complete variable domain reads GAGVSQTPSNKVTEKGKYVELRCDPISGHTALYWYRQSLGQGPEFLIYFQGTGAADDSGLPNDRFFAVRPEGSVSTLKIQRTERGDSAVYLCASSLGGGGGSLELFFGEGSRLTVL.

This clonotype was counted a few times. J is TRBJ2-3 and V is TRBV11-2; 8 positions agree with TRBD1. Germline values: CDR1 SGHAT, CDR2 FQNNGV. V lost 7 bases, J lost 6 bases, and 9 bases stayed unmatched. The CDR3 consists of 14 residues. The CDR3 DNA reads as TGTGCCAGCATCCGGGACAGGTCTATGGATACGCAGTATTTT. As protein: CASIRDRSMDTQYF. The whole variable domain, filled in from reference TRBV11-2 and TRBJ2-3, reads EAGVAQSPRYKIIEKRQSVAFWCNPISGHATLYWYQQILGQGPKLLIQFQNNGVVDDSQLPKDRFSAERLKGVDSTLKIQPAKLEDSAVYLCASIRDRSMDTQYFGPGTRLTVL.

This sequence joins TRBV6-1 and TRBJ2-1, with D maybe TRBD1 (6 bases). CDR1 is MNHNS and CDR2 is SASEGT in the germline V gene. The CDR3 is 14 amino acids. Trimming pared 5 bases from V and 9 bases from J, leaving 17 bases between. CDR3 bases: TGTGCCAGCAGTCCGAGGGGGACCCAGGGTGAGCAGTTCTTC. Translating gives CASSPRGTQGEQFF.

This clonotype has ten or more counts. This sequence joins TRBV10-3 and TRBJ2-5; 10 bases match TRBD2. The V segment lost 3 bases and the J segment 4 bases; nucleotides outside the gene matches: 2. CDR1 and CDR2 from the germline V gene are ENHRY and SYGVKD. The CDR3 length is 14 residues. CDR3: CAISETSGIETQYF. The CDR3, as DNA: TGTGCCATCAGTGAAACTAGCGGGATAGAGACCCAGTACTTC.

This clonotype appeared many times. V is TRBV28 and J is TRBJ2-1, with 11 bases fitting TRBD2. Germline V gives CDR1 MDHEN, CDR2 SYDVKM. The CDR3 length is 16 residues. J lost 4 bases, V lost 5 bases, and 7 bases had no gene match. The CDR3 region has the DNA TGTGCCAGCAGTAGCGGGACTAGCGGAAATTACAATGAGCAGTTCTTC. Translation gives CASSSGTSGNYNEQFF.

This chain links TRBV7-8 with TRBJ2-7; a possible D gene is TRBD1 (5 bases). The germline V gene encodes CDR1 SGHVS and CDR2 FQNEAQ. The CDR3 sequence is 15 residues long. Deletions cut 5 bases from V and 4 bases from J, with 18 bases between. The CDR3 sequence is CASSTRQSTQYEQYF. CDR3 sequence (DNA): TGTGCCAGCAGCACCCGACAGAGTACACAATACGAGCAGTACTTC. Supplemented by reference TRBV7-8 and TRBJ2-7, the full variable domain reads GAGVSQSPRYKVAKRGQDVALRCDPISGHVSLFWYQQALGQGPEFLTYFQNEAQLDKSGLPSDRFFAERPEGSVSTLKIQRTQQEDSAVYLCASSTRQSTQYEQYFGPGTRLTVT.

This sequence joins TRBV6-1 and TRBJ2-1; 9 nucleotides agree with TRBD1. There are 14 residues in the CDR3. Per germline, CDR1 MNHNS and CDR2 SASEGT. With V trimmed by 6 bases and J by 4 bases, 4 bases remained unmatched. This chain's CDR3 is CASSGGTGYNEQFF. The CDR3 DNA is TGTGCCAGCAGCGGCGGGACAGGGTACAATGAGCAGTTCTTC.

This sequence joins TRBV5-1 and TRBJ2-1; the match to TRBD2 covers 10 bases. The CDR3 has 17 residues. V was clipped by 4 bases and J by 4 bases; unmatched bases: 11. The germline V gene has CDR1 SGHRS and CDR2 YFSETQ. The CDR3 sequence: CASSRLPGLARYNEQFF. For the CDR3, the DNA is TGCGCCAGCAGCCGCCTTCCGGGACTAGCGAGATACAATGAGCAGTTCTTC.